The present T cell receptor beta chain was sequenced within a study of human T cells and chemical hapten exposure. Study information: TCR yields per sample varied mostly from small pooled library volume differences.

This clonotype has just a few counts. Its antigen is as yet unknown. The study's findings and limits: Sensitizing to DPC left TCRs with a frequency above 1 in 1000 unaltered.

Documented time point: healthy volunteer bleed at 6 weeks. Total RNA was extracted from unfractionated whole blood. Individual cDNA molecules received unique molecular identifiers in the library. In the study's own analysis: Sampled TCR counts reached a median of roughly 90,000 per sample, with values ranging from roughly 20,000 to 700,000. TCRdb re-derived calls from the RACE reads in MiXCR, one entry per CDR3 protein. TCRdb assigned the V and J calls; the authors' analysis was not used. The data show approximately 34,000 distinct CDR3 sequences, less than 5.5% seen once. Sequenced material: whole blood. The clonotype comes from a human donor in good health. Some clones in this sample may be carry-over from other donors' samples.

CDR3 sequence (DNA): TGCAGCGTGCGGGGGACGAACACTGAAGCTTTCTTT. Protein product: CSVRGTNTEAFF. The J gene is TRBJ1-1, the V gene TRBV29-1, with D possibly matching TRBD1 (5 bases). CDR1 and CDR2 (germline): SQVTM, ANQGSEA. V dropped 6 bases and J dropped 1 base, with 9 bases sitting between them. CDR3 length: 12 amino acids.